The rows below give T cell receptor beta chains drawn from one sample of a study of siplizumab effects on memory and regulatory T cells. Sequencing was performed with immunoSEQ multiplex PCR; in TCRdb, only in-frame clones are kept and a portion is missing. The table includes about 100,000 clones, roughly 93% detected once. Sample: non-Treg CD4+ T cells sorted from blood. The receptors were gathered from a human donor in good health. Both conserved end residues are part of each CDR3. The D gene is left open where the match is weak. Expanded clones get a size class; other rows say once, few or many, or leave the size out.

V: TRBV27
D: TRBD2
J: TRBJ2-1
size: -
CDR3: CASSLTSGREWDNEQFF
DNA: TGTGCCAGCAGCCTGACTAGCGGGAGGGAATGGGACAATGAGCAGTTCTTC

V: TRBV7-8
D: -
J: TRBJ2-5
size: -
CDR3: CASSLGERETQYF
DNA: TGTGCCAGCAGCTTAGGAGAGCGGGAGACCCAGTACTTC

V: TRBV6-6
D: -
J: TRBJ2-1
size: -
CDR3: CASSYGTSSYNEQFF
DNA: TGTGCCAGCAGTTACGGGACTTCTTCCTACAATGAGCAGTTCTTC

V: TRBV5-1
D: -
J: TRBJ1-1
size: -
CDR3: CATRPGQTNTEAFF
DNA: TGCGCCACCCGGCCAGGACAAACGAACACTGAAGCTTTCTTT

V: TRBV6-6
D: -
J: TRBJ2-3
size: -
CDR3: CASSYSSGGTDTQYF
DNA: TGTGCCAGCAGTTACTCTAGCGGTGGAACAGATACGCAGTATTTT

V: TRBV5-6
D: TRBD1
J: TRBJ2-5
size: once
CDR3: CASSLVATGGQETQYF
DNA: TGTGCCAGCAGCTTGGTAGCGACAGGGGGCCAAGAGACCCAGTACTTC

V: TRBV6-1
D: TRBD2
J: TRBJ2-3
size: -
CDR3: CASMPGLATDTQYF
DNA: TGTGCCAGCATGCCGGGACTAGCAACAGATACGCAGTATTTT

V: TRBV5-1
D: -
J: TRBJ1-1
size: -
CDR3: CASRLEALLNTEAFF
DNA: TGCGCCAGCAGATTGGAGGCGTTATTGAACACTGAAGCTTTCTTT

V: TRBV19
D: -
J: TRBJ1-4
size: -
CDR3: CASKKRTTTNEKLFF
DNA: TGTGCCAGTAAAAAGAGGACGACAACTAATGAAAAACTGTTTTTT

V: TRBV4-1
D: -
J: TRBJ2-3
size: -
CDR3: CASSQEDSWGTDTQYF
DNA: TGCGCCAGCAGCCAAGAAGACAGTTGGGGCACAGATACGCAGTATTTT

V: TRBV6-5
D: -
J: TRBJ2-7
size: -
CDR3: CASSLPSYEQYF
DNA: TGTGCCAGCAGTTTGCCTTCCTACGAGCAGTACTTC

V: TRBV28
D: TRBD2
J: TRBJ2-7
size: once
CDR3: CASSPGDILAGGSSYEQYF
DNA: TGTGCCAGCAGCCCAGGGGATATACTAGCGGGAGGCAGCTCCTACGAGCAGTACTTC

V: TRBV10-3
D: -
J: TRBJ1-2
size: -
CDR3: CAISPDQSYGYTF
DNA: TGTGCCATCAGTCCCGATCAAAGCTATGGCTACACCTTC

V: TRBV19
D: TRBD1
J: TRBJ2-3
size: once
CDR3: CASSTPGTGEDTQYF
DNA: TGTGCCAGTAGTACCCCCGGGACAGGGGAAGATACGCAGTATTTT

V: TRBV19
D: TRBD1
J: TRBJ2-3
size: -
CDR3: CASSTWTGASSDTQYF
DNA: TGTGCCAGTAGTACTTGGACAGGGGCATCATCAGATACGCAGTATTTT

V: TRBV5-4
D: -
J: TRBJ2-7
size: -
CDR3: CASSSSRLGLKGEQYF
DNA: TGTGCCAGCAGCTCCTCTCGCTTGGGTCTAAAAGGGGAGCAGTACTTC

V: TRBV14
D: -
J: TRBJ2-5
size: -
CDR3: CASSQDLIIQETQYF
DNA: TGTGCCAGCAGCCAGGATCTCATAATCCAAGAGACCCAGTACTTC

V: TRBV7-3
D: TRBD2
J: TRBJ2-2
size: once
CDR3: CASSPYGLAGLVGELFF
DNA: TGTGCCAGCAGCCCCTACGGACTAGCGGGTTTGGTCGGGGAGCTGTTTTTT

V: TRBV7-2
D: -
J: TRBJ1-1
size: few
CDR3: CASSLVAGANTEAFF
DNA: TGTGCCAGCAGCTTAGTAGCGGGGGCGAACACTGAAGCTTTCTTT

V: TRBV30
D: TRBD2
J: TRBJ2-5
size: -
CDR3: CAWSALRTSGRAKETQYF
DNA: TGTGCCTGGAGTGCCCTCCGGACTAGCGGGAGGGCCAAAGAGACCCAGTACTTC

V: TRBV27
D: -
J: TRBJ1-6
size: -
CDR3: CASRGYNSYNSPLHF
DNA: TGTGCCAGCAGGGGATACAACTCCTATAATTCACCCCTCCACTTT

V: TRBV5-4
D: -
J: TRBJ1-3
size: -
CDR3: CASSLQPGADGNTIYF
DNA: TGTGCCAGCAGCCTCCAGCCGGGGGCGGATGGAAACACCATATATTTT

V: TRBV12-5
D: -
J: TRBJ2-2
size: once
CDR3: CASGLAIWGQRHTGELFF
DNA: TGTGCTAGTGGTTTAGCTATTTGGGGCCAGCGGCACACCGGGGAGCTGTTTTTT

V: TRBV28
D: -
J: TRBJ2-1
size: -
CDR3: CASSVTGNEQFF
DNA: TGTGCCAGCAGTGTGACAGGTAATGAGCAGTTCTTC

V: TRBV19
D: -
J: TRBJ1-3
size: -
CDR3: CASSIPRRSGTPGNTIYF
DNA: TGTGCCAGTAGTATACCTCGCCGCTCCGGGACCCCCGGAAACACCATATATTTT

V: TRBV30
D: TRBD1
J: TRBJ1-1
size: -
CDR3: CAWSVLLDRVRSEAFF
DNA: TGTGCCTGGAGTGTACTACTCGACAGGGTAAGGTCTGAAGCTTTCTTT

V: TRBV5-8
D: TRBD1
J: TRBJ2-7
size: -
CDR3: CASSWGQRIPYEQYF
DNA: TGTGCCAGCAGCTGGGGACAGAGAATACCCTACGAGCAGTACTTC

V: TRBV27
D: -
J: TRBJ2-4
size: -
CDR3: CASSFIDQPGIKNIQYF
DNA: TGTGCCAGCAGTTTTATCGACCAACCAGGTATCAAAAACATTCAGTACTTC

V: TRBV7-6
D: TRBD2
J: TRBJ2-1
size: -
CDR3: CASSLGGTSPQGEQFF
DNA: TGTGCCAGCAGCTTAGGGGGGACTAGCCCCCAAGGCGAGCAGTTCTTC

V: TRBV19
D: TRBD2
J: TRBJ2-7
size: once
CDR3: CASSPTTTSGWGYEQYF
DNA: TGTGCCAGTAGTCCCACTACGACTAGCGGGTGGGGCTACGAGCAGTACTTC

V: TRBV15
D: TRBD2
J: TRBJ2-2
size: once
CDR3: CATSPRAGVSTGELFF
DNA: TGTGCCACCAGCCCGCGAGCGGGAGTTTCCACCGGGGAGCTGTTTTTT

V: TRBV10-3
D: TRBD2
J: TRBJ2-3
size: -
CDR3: CAISDLSSGRSTDTQYF
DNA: TGTGCCATCAGTGATTTATCGAGCGGGAGGAGCACAGATACGCAGTATTTT

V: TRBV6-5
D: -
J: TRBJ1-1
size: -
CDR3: CASSYSDRANTEAFF
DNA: TGTGCCAGCAGTTACTCGGACAGAGCGAACACTGAAGCTTTCTTT

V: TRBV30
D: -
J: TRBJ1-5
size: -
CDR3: CAWSEPGGVRQPQHF
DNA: TGTGCCTGGAGTGAGCCGGGTGGGGTACGTCAGCCCCAGCATTTT

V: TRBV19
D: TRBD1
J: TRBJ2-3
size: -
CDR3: CASSLPGQPPDTQYF
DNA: TGTGCCAGTAGTCTCCCGGGACAGCCCCCAGATACGCAGTATTTT

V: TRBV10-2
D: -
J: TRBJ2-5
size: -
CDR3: CASSEGVSVRTQYF
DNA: TGCGCCAGCAGTGAAGGGGTCAGCGTTAGGACCCAGTACTTC

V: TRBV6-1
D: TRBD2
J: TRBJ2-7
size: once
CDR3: CASGPGTSVSYEQYF
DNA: TGTGCCAGCGGCCCCGGGACTAGCGTTTCCTACGAGCAGTACTTC

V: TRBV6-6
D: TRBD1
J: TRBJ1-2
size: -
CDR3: CASSSRDRYYGYTF
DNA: TGTGCCAGCAGTTCCCGGGACAGATACTATGGCTACACCTTC

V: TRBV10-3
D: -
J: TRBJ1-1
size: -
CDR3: CAISSAGHTNTEAFF
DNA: TGTGCCATCAGTTCGGCAGGGCACACGAACACTGAAGCTTTCTTT

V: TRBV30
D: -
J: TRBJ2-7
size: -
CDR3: CAWRRDRDRGEQYF
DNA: TGTGCCTGGAGGCGGGACCGGGACAGAGGCGAGCAGTACTTC

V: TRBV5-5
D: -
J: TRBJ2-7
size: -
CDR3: CASSLELFADEQYF
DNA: TGTGCCAGCAGCTTGGAGCTATTCGCCGACGAGCAGTACTTC

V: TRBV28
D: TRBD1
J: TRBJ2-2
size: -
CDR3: CASSAGTGYTGELFF
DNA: TGTGCCAGCAGTGCCGGGACAGGATACACCGGGGAGCTGTTTTTT

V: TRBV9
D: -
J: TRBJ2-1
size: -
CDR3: CASSYLGGGGYNEQFF
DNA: TGTGCCAGCAGCTACCTCGGGGGCGGAGGCTACAATGAGCAGTTCTTC

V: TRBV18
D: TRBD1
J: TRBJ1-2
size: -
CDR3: CASSPFRGLDYGYTF
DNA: TGTGCCAGCTCACCGTTCAGGGGGCTGGACTATGGCTACACCTTC

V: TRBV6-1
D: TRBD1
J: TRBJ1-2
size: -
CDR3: CASSAEQGGYGYTF
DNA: TGTGCCAGCAGTGCTGAACAGGGGGGCTATGGCTACACCTTC

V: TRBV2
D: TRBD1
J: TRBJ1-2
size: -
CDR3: CASSLRQGGDYGYTF
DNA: TGTGCCAGCAGTTTGAGACAGGGTGGGGACTATGGCTACACCTTC

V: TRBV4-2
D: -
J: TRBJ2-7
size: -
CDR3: CASSQDRVSAPYEQYF
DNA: TGTGCCAGCAGCCAAGATCGTGTAAGCGCACCCTACGAGCAGTACTTC

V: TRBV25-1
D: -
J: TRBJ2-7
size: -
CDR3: CASRTGTYEQYF
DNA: TGTGCCAGCAGAACAGGGACCTACGAGCAGTACTTC

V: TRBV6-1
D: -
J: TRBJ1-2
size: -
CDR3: CASQLDELEGYTF
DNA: TGTGCCAGCCAACTGGACGAACTCGAAGGCTACACCTTC

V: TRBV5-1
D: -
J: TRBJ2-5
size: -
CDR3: CASSSSGSGDTQYF
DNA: TGCGCCAGCAGCTCGTCTGGCTCGGGGGACACCCAGTACTTC

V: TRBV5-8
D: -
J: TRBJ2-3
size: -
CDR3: CASSSFRAGTDTQYF
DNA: TGTGCCAGCAGCTCTTTTCGGGCAGGGACAGATACGCAGTATTTT

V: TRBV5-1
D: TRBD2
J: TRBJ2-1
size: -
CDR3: CASSLVGSSGRRRRNEQFF
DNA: TGCGCCAGCAGCTTGGTAGGAAGCAGCGGGAGGAGACGCCGCAATGAGCAGTTCTTC

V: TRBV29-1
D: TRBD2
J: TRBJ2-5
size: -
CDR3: CSVPGLPGTSGRWETQYF
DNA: TGCAGCGTTCCGGGCCTTCCGGGTACTAGCGGGAGATGGGAGACCCAGTACTTC

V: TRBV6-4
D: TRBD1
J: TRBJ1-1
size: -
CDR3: CASRPDRGSEAFF
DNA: TGTGCCAGCAGACCAGACAGGGGTTCGGAAGCTTTCTTT

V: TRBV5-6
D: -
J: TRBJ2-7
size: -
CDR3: CASSPFASVNSYGQYF
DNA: TGTGCCAGCAGCCCTTTTGCTAGCGTTAACTCCTACGGGCAGTACTTC

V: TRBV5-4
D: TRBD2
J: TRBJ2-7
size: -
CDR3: CASSGTSGTGEQYF
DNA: TGTGCCAGCAGCGGGACTAGCGGGACCGGCGAGCAGTACTTC

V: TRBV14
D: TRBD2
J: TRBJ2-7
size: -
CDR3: CASSQESFLSGIGKRYEQYF
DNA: TGTGCCAGCAGCCAAGAATCTTTCCTTAGCGGGATTGGGAAGCGCTACGAGCAGTACTTC